This TCR beta chain was obtained from a study of cytomegalovirus exposure and HLA in healthy donors. A multiplex PCR was run with 60 Vbeta primers and 13 Jbeta primers. Repertoires were generated with immunoSEQ multiplex PCR, while TCRdb's copy carries only in-frame clones and drops some. The sample carries about 150,000 clones, about four fifths recorded once. The trim removed 3 bases at V and 1 base at J, leaving 12 bases unmatched. This CDR3 spans 18 amino acids. Germline values: CDR1 SEHNR, CDR2 FQNEAQ (reference sequence). The chain combines TRBV7-9 with TRBJ2-3; 8 bases agree with TRBD1. The sample comprised PBMCs. The sequence came from a woman in her forties in good health and CMV-seropositive. The DNA for the CDR3 is TGTGCCAGCAGCTTCCCCGCGACGGGACAGGTGCGCACAGATACGCAGTATTTT. This gives the protein CASSFPATGQVRTDTQYF.